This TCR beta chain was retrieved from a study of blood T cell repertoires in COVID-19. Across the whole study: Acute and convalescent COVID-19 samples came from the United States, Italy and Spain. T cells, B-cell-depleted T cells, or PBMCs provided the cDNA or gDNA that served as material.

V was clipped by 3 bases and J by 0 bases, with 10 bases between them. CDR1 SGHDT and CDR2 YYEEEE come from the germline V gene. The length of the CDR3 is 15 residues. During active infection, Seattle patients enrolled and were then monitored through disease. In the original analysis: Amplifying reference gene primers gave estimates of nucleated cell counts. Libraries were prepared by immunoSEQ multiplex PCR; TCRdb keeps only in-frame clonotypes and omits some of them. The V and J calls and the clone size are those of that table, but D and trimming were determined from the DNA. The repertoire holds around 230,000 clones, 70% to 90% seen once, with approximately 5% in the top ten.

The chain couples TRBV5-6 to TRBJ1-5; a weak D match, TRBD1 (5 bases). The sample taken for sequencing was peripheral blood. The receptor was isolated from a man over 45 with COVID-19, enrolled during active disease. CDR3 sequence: CASSSGRGSNQPQHF. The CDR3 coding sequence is TGTGCCAGCAGCTCGGGGCGGGGTAGCAATCAGCCCCAGCATTTT. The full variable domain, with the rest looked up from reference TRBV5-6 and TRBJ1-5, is DAGVTQSPTHLIKTRGQQVTLRCSPKSGHDTVSWYQQALGQGPQFIFQYYEEEERQRGNFPDRFSGHQFPNYSSELNVNALLLGDSALYLCASSSGRGSNQPQHFGDGTRLSIL.